The 5 T cell receptor beta chains given below trace back to one sample, sequenced in a study of molecular identifiers for immune sequencing clone quantification. TCRdb passed the PCR reads through MiXCR, listing each CDR3 protein once. This sample has about 640,000 distinct CDR3 sequences, with about 20% found just once. Sequencing was carried out using naive CD8+ T cells from blood, with Jurkat cell RNA spiked in. Subset indicated: FACS-sorted CD8+CD4-CCR7+CD45RA+ naive T cells. These receptors originate from a human donor in good health. Some libraries in this study had Jurkat cell RNA spiked in.

This clonotype showed up many times. This chain joins TRBV7-3 and TRBJ2-3; D remains unclear. Trimming stripped 3 bases from V and 2 bases from J, with 9 bases between. The CDR3 totals 14 residues. Germline V lookup: CDR1 SGHTA, CDR2 FQGTGA. The CDR3, as DNA: TGTGCCAGCAGCTTGGACCCTTTCACAGATACGCAGTATTTT. This encodes CASSLDPFTDTQYF.

This clonotype was counted ten times or more. This chain joins TRBV2 and TRBJ1-4, with 7 positions matching TRBD1. The CDR3 length is 13 residues. CDR1 SNHLY and CDR2 FYNNEI come from the germline V gene. V was pared by 6 bases and J by 8 bases, with 6 bases of the junction left unmatched. The CDR3 coding sequence is TGTGCCAGCAGGGACAGGACCAACGAAAAACTGTTTTTT. It translates to CASRDRTNEKLFF.

This clonotype was picked up many times. The chain combines TRBV30 with TRBJ2-7; D call uncertain. This CDR3 comprises 13 residues. The germline V gene has CDR1 GTSNPN and CDR2 SVGIG (reference sequence). Trimming cost V 0 bases and J 3 bases, with 9 bases left between them. CDR3 sequence reads: CAWSVASYYEQYF. CDR3 in DNA: TGTGCCTGGAGTGTAGCGTCGTACTACGAGCAGTACTTC.

The J gene is TRBJ2-7, the V gene TRBV18; the D is unclear. From germline, CDR1 is KGHSH and CDR2 LQKENI. The CDR3 spans 15 residues. V lost 0 bases to trimming and J lost 4 bases, with 13 bases between them. CDR3 loop: CASSPPSYPTYEQYF. The CDR3 nucleotides read TGTGCCAGCTCACCACCGTCTTATCCCACGTACGAGCAGTACTTC.

This clonotype was recorded once. This could be a read error, since a much larger clone is one nucleotide away. This chain links TRBV30 with TRBJ2-3; the D is unclear. The CDR3 runs 14 residues. Germline V CDR1 and CDR2: GTSNPN, SVGIG (reference sequence). V dropped 2 bases and J dropped 0 bases, with 9 bases sitting between them. CDR3 sequence (DNA): TGTGCCTGGAGTTACGGTGCTAGCACAGATACGCAGTATTTT. This gives the protein CAWSYGASTDTQYF.